A single sample gave rise to the 27 T cell receptor beta chains below, sequenced in a study of T cells in tuberculosis. Assay: immunoSEQ multiplex PCR; the TCRdb copy retains only in-frame clones and omits some. The data show 30,000 to 45,000 clones, with 85% to 95% seen just once and around 7% held by the top ten. Sequencing input: PBMCs. The receptors stem from a donor aged 5-35 years with latent tuberculosis or without tuberculosis infection.

This sequence joins TRBV9 and TRBJ2-7, with D perhaps TRBD2 (6 bases). V lost 4 bases, J lost 0 bases, and 14 bases lay in between. Germline V gives CDR1 SGDLS, CDR2 YYNGEE. The CDR3 extends over 15 amino acids. CDR3 protein: CASSSPGGSSYEQYF. The CDR3, as DNA: TGTGCCAGCAGCTCCCCCGGAGGGAGCTCCTACGAGCAGTACTTC.

V and J are TRBV4-2 and TRBJ1-4; a weak D match, TRBD1 (5 bases). V dropped 0 bases and J dropped 6 bases, with 11 bases sitting between them. Germline loops: CDR1 LGHNA, CDR2 YNFKEQ. The CDR3 has 15 residues. The CDR3 protein is CASSQDWRGDEKLFF. The CDR3 coding sequence is TGTGCCAGCAGCCAAGATTGGAGGGGTGATGAAAAACTGTTTTTT.

The rearrangement joins TRBV6-6 to TRBJ1-2, with D unresolved. The CDR3 loop spans 13 amino acids. Trimming removed 5 bases at V and 0 bases at J, with 7 bases between. Germline loops: CDR1 MNHNY, CDR2 SVGAGI (reference sequence). CDR3: CASSDGANYGYTF. The CDR3 coding sequence is TGTGCCAGCAGTGACGGAGCTAACTATGGCTACACCTTC.

The chain carries TRBV11-2 and TRBJ1-4, with 11 bases fitting TRBD1. This CDR3 region has 16 residues. Trimming cost V 11 bases and J 0 bases; bases outside gene matches: 8. From germline, CDR1 is SGHAT and CDR2 FQNNGV. CDR3 protein: CAVPGTGGPTNEKLFF. The CDR3 region has the DNA TGTGCCGTACCCGGGACAGGGGGACCAACTAATGAAAAACTGTTTTTT.

The chain has TRBV5-1 and TRBJ2-3; a weak D match, TRBD1 (6 bases). The CDR3 totals 16 residues. Germline V CDR1 and CDR2: SGHRS, YFSETQ. V lost 4 bases and J lost 2, with 17 bases in between. The CDR3 DNA reads as TGCGCCAGCAGCCCCCTAGACAGGTTTCCCACAGATACGCAGTATTTT. Encoded protein: CASSPLDRFPTDTQYF.

The rearrangement links TRBV9 to TRBJ2-7; 14 bases line up with TRBD2. CDR1 and CDR2 from the germline V gene are SGDLS and YYNGEE. The CDR3 has 14 amino acids. Germline trimming cut 4 bases from V and 11 bases from J; bases unmatched to any gene: 8. As DNA, the CDR3 is TGTGCCAGCAGCCAAAGACTAGCGGGGGGGCCGAAGTACTTC. It translates to CASSQRLAGGPKYF.

The chain has TRBV10-3 and TRBJ1-5, with D possibly matching TRBD1 (5 bases). CDR3 length: 14 residues. V was shortened by 9 bases and J by 4 bases, with 16 bases between the two germline ends. CDR1 ENHRY and CDR2 SYGVKD come from the germline V gene. CDR3 coding DNA: TGTGCCATAAGAGGGGAGGATAGAAATCAGCCCCAGCATTTT. This sequence encodes CAIRGEDRNQPQHF.

This clone was recorded only once. The chain is built from TRBV5-1 and TRBJ1-3, with TRBD1 identical over 7 bases. CDR3 length: 16 residues. Germline CDR1 is SGHRS and CDR2 is YFSETQ. With 2 bases clipped from V and 6 bases from J, the junction kept 11 bases outside the gene matches. The chain's CDR3 is CASSFSPGTAPNTIYF. The DNA for the CDR3 is TGCGCCAGCAGCTTTTCGCCCGGGACAGCACCAAACACCATATATTTT.

The chain employs TRBV15 and TRBJ2-1; possible D gene TRBD2, 5 bases. Germline loops: CDR1 LNHNV, CDR2 YYDKDF (reference sequence). The V end lost 0 bases, the J end lost 1 base, and 10 bases lay between the germline ends. The CDR3 is 16 residues long. The CDR3 nucleotides are TGTGCCACCAGCAGAGATAACGGGGATTCCTACAATGAGCAGTTCTTC. Translating gives CATSRDNGDSYNEQFF.

The rearrangement uses TRBV7-3 and TRBJ2-7; perhaps TRBD2 as D (6 bases). Germline V lookup: CDR1 SGHTA, CDR2 FQGTGA. Trimming removed 0 bases at V and 5 bases at J, with 11 bases between. This CDR3 spans 14 amino acids. The CDR3 protein is CASSLTIRENEQYF. The DNA of the CDR3 is TGTGCCAGCAGCTTAACGATCCGGGAGAACGAGCAGTACTTC.

V and J are TRBV29-1 and TRBJ2-3; no clear D. CDR1 is SQVTM, CDR2 ANQGSEA, per germline. The CDR3 contains 11 residues. The V end lost 7 bases, the J end lost 3 bases, and 8 bases lay between the germline ends. Here the CDR3 DNA reads TGCAGCGCTACGAAAACAGATACGCAGTATTTT. This codes for CSATKTDTQYF.

The rearrangement links TRBV19 to TRBJ1-2; 7 nucleotides match TRBD1. CDR1 and CDR2 (germline): LNHDA, SQIVND (reference sequence). J was trimmed by 4 bases and V by 7 bases; bases with no gene match: 12. The CDR3 is 15 amino acids. The DNA for the CDR3 is TGTGCCAGTACCCCCGGCGGGGGGACAGCCTATGGCTACACCTTC. Translation: CASTPGGGTAYGYTF.

The V call is TRBV5-1, the J call TRBJ2-3; 14 nucleotides agree with TRBD2. The CDR3 is 16 amino acids. Germline V gene lookup returns CDR1 SGHRS and CDR2 YFSETQ. Trimming cost V 3 bases and J 3 bases; bases outside gene matches: 3. DNA of the CDR3: TGCGCCAGCAGCTGGGGACTAGCGGGGGTTACAGATACGCAGTATTTT. It yields the protein CASSWGLAGVTDTQYF.

The gene calls are TRBV19 and TRBJ2-3, with 9 nucleotides matching TRBD1. The CDR3 runs to 14 residues. Germline CDR1 is LNHDA and CDR2 is SQIVND (reference sequence). V was clipped by 5 bases and J by 8 bases; unmatched bases: 8. The CDR3 loop is CASSLPGTGRTQYF. CDR3 nucleotide sequence: TGTGCCAGTAGTCTTCCCGGGACAGGGCGTACGCAGTATTTT.

The chain recombines TRBV6-1 with TRBJ1-6; TRBD1 might be the D (6 bases). The CDR3 covers 17 residues. Trimming took off 2 bases at V and 4 bases at J, with 15 bases between the two ends. Per germline, CDR1 MNHNS and CDR2 SASEGT. Here the CDR3 reads CASSERVRDKYNSPLHF. In DNA, the CDR3 is TGTGCCAGCAGTGAAAGGGTCCGGGACAAGTATAATTCACCCCTCCACTTT.

This clone was seen only once. This chain links TRBV6-5 with TRBJ2-7; 8 bases map to TRBD1. This CDR3 has 14 residues. CDR1 MNHEY and CDR2 SVGAGI come from the germline V gene. Germline trimming cut 2 bases from V and 6 bases from J; bases unmatched to any gene: 6. CDR3 residues: CASSYGQGASEQYF. Written as DNA, the CDR3 is TGTGCCAGCAGTTACGGGCAGGGGGCGAGCGAGCAGTACTTC.

Only one count was recorded for this clone. V is TRBV6-5 and J is TRBJ1-1; D unresolved. The CDR3 extends over 16 amino acids. Germline-derived CDR1 and CDR2 are MNHEY and SVGAGI. Trimming took off 0 bases at V and 11 bases at J, with 22 bases between the two ends. CDR3 nucleotides: TGTGCCAGCAGTTACTCGATCCCCTTTGGCCCCCCTCTTGCTTTCTTT. Translation: CASSYSIPFGPPLAFF.

The gene calls are TRBV19 and TRBJ1-1; D remains unclear. V lost 3 bases, J lost 6 bases, and 11 bases lay in between. This CDR3 has 13 amino acids. Germline V gene lookup returns CDR1 LNHDA and CDR2 SQIVND (reference sequence). CDR3 in amino acids: CASSIGGWAEAFF. The CDR3 coding sequence is TGTGCCAGTAGTATCGGAGGCTGGGCTGAAGCTTTCTTT.

This rearrangement joins TRBV2 to TRBJ1-5; the D is unclear. Trimming left V 8 bases short and J 5 bases short, with 13 bases between. Germline V lookup: CDR1 SNHLY, CDR2 FYNNEI. This CDR3 has 13 residues. CDR3 bases: TGTGCCAGCCGGAAGAGGGCTGATCAGCCCCAGCATTTT. Amino acid sequence: CASRKRADQPQHF.

This rearrangement joins TRBV7-9 to TRBJ1-2; 8 nucleotides agree with TRBD1. This CDR3 comprises 15 residues. The V gene end was trimmed by 5 bases and the J gene end by 4 bases; junction bases not matched to a gene: 9. Per germline, CDR1 SEHNR and CDR2 FQNEAQ (reference sequence). CDR3 DNA sequence: TGTGCCAGCAGCCTGGACAGGGTAGGGAGCTATGGCTACACCTTC. Protein sequence: CASSLDRVGSYGYTF.

The rearrangement links TRBV9 to TRBJ1-2; TRBD1 might be the D (6 bases). V was pared by 4 bases and J by 12 bases, with 13 bases between. Germline loops: CDR1 SGDLS, CDR2 YYNGEE. This CDR3 has 11 residues. This chain's CDR3 is CASSPGTSNTF. The CDR3 DNA reads TGTGCCAGCAGCCCAGGGACATCAAACACCTTC.

The chain uses TRBV2 and TRBJ1-5; D possibly corresponds to TRBD1 (5 bases). Germline-derived CDR1 and CDR2 are SNHLY and FYNNEI. The V end was cut by 1 base, the J end by 7 bases, with 8 bases between. This CDR3 contains 13 residues. CDR3 nucleotide sequence: TGTGCCAGCAGTGAAGGACAGAGACAGCCCCAGCATTTT. Residues: CASSEGQRQPQHF.

The rearrangement links TRBV4-2 to TRBJ1-2; D is possibly TRBD1 (5 bases). The CDR3 covers 13 residues. V lost 0 bases and J 6 bases, leaving 8 bases between the germline ends. Per germline, CDR1 LGHNA and CDR2 YNFKEQ. The CDR3: CASSQERGDGYTF. CDR3 coding DNA: TGTGCCAGCAGCCAAGAACGGGGGGATGGCTACACCTTC.

This chain links TRBV6-4 with TRBJ2-2, with TRBD1 identical over 9 bases. J lost 5 bases, V lost 3 bases, and 4 bases had no gene match. The CDR3 loop spans 15 amino acids. Per the germline V gene, CDR1 is MRHNA and CDR2 is SNTAGT. The CDR3 region is CASSDNRGQTGELFF. In nucleotides, the CDR3 is TGTGCCAGCAGTGATAACAGGGGGCAGACCGGGGAGCTGTTTTTT.

J is TRBJ1-5 and V is TRBV10-2; 8 bases line up with TRBD1. The CDR3 is 15 amino acids. The J segment lost 6 bases and the V segment lost 6 bases, leaving 10 bases of the junction unmatched. Per the germline V gene, CDR1 is WSHSY and CDR2 is SAAADI. CDR3 sequence reads: CASRDRTGLTQPQHF. CDR3 bases: TGCGCCAGCAGGGATCGGACAGGGCTGACTCAGCCCCAGCATTTT.

This rearrangement joins TRBV5-1 to TRBJ2-1, with D perhaps TRBD2 (6 bases). The CDR3 length is 15 residues. The V gene lost 2 bases and the J gene lost 4 bases, with 13 bases spanning the gap. Germline V CDR1 and CDR2: SGHRS, YFSETQ. The CDR3 DNA reads TGCGCCAGCAGCTTCCCCGGGGGACCTTACAATGAGCAGTTCTTC. Residues: CASSFPGGPYNEQFF.

The genes are TRBV5-1 and TRBJ2-7, with D possibly being TRBD1 (6 bases). V was trimmed by 3 bases and J by 0 bases, leaving 13 bases between them. Germline assignment: CDR1 SGHRS and CDR2 YFSETQ. The CDR3 totals 15 residues. CDR3 in amino acids: CASSSPGQSSYEQYF. CDR3 DNA sequence: TGCGCCAGCAGCTCACCGGGACAAAGCTCCTACGAGCAGTACTTC.